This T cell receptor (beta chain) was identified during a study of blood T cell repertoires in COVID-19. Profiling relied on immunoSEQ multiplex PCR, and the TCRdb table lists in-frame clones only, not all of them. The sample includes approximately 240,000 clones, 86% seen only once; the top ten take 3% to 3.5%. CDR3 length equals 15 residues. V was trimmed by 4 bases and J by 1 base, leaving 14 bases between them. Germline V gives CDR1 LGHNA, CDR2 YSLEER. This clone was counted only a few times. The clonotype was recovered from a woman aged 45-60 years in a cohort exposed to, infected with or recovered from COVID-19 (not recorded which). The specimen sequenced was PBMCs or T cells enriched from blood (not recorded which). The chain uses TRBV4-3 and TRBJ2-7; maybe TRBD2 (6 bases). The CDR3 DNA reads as TGCGCCAGCAGCCCTTCTAGCGTTAGTTCCTACGAGCAGTACTTC. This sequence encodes CASSPSSVSSYEQYF.